The clone carrying this T cell receptor beta chain was seen more than once but under ten times. No progression to ophthalmopathy during 18 months of follow-up defined stable disease. Criteria for exclusion of patients were uncontrolled infection, other autoimmune disease, pregnancy or lactation. The CDR3 covers 16 residues. V gave up 1 base and J gave up 0 bases, with 12 bases separating them. Looked up from germline, CDR1 is MDHEN and CDR2 is SYDVKM. This sample is part of a study of T cells in Graves' hyperthyroidism and ophthalmopathy. Study in general: Peripheral blood was collected at initial diagnosis, before any treatment.

RNA transcripts yielded amplified TCR beta CDR3 regions. The HTBI primer set was used in a first-round RT-PCR of the TCR CDR3. TCRdb recomputed calls from the multiplex PCR reads with MiXCR, one row per CDR3 protein. The sample records 600,000 to 750,000 distinct CDR3 sequences, roughly 17% being singletons. Sequenced: blood. This sequence joins TRBV28 and TRBJ1-2; possibly TRBD1 for D (5 bases). The sequence derives from a man aged 50 to 59 with Graves' hyperthyroidism. The CDR3 sequence: CASSLYQGFTNYGYTF. In DNA form, the CDR3 reads TGTGCCAGCAGTTTATATCAGGGCTTCACTAACTATGGCTACACCTTC.